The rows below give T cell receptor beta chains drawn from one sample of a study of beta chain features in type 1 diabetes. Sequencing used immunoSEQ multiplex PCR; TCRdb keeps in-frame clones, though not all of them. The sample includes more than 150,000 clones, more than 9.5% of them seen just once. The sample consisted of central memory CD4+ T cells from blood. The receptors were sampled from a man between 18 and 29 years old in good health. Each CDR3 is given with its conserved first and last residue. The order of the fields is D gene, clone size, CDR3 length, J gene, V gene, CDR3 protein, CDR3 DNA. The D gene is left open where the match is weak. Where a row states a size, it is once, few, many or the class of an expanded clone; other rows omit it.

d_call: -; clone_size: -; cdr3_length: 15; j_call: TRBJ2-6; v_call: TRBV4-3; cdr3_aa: CASSQGGPGIGLLTF; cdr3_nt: TGCGCCAGCAGCCAAGGAGGCCCGGGAATCGGGCTCCTGACTTTC
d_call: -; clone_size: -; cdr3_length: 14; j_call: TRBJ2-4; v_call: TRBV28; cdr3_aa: CASSLGTAKNIQYF; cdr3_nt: TGTGCCAGCAGCCTCGGGACAGCCAAAAACATTCAGTACTTC
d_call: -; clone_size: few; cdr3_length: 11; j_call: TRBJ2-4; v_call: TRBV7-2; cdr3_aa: CASSSGHIQYF; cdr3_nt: TGTGCCAGCAGCTCCGGCCACATTCAGTACTTC
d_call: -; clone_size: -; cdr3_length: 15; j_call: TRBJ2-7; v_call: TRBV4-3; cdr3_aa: CASSQDSLAAYEQYF; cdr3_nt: TGCGCCAGCAGCCAAGATTCTTTGGCCGCCTACGAGCAGTACTTC
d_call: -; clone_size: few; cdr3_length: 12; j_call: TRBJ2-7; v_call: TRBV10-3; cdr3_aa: CAIRSQGYEQYF; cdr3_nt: TGTGCCATCAGATCACAGGGCTACGAGCAGTACTTC
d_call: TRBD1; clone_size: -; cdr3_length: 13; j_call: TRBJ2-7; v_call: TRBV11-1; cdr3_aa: CASGTGSSYEQYF; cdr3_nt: TGTGCCAGCGGGACAGGGAGCTCCTACGAGCAGTACTTC
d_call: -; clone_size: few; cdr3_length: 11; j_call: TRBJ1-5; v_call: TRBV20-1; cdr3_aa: CSATSNQPQHF; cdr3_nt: TGCAGTGCGACCAGCAATCAGCCCCAGCATTTT
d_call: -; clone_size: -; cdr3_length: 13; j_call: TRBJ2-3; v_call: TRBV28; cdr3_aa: CASSRDSTDTQYF; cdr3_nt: TGTGCCAGCAGCCGGGACTCCACAGATACGCAGTATTTT
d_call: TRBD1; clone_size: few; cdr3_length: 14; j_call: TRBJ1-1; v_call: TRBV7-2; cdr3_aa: CASRFGQGVTEAFF; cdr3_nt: TGTGCCAGCAGGTTCGGACAGGGTGTCACTGAAGCTTTCTTT
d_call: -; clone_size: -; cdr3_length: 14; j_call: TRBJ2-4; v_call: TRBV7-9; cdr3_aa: CASSLDASKNIQYF; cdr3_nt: TGTGCCAGCAGCTTAGATGCGAGTAAAAACATTCAGTACTTC
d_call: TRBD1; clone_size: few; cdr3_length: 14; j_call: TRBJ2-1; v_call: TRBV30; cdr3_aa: CAWSRDRGYNEQFF; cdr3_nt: TGTGCCTGGAGCCGGGACAGGGGCTACAATGAGCAGTTCTTC
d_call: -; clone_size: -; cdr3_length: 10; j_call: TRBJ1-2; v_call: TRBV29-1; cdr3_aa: CSVGDSGYTF; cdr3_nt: TGCAGCGTTGGAGACAGCGGCTACACCTTC
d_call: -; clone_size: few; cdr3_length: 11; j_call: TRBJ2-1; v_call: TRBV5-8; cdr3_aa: CASRNQGEQFF; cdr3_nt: TGTGCCAGCAGGAATCAGGGAGAGCAGTTCTTC
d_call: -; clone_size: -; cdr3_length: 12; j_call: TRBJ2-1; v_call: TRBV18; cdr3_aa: CASSPSERRQFF; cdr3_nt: TGTGCCAGCTCACCGTCTGAGCGACGCCAGTTCTTC
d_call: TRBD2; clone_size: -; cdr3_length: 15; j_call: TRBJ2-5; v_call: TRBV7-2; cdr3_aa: CASSLLLAGGKTQYF; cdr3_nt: TGTGCCAGCAGCTTACTCCTAGCGGGGGGAAAGACCCAGTACTTC
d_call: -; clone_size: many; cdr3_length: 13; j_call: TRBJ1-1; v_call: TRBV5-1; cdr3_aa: CASSPSGNTEAFF; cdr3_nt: TGCGCCAGCAGCCCTTCAGGGAACACTGAAGCTTTCTTT
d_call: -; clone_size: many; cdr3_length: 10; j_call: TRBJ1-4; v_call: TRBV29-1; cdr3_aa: CSAGIEKLFF; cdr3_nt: TGCAGCGCCGGAATAGAAAAACTGTTTTTT
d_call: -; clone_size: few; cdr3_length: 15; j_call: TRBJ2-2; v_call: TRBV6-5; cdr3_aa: CASSYSSRKTGELFF; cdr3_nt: TGTGCCAGCAGTTACTCATCAAGAAAGACCGGGGAGCTGTTTTTT
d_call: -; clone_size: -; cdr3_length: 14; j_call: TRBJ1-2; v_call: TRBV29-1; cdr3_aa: CSVELNRESYGYTF; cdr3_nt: TGCAGCGTTGAACTGAACAGGGAGAGCTATGGCTACACCTTC
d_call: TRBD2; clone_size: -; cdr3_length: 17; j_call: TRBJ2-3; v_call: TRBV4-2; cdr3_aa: CASSQLAGGSGTDTQYF; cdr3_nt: TGTGCCAGCAGCCAACTAGCGGGAGGCTCTGGCACAGATACGCAGTATTTT
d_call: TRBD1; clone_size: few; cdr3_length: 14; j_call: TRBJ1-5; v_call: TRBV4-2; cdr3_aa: CASSRQGGNQPQHF; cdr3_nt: TGTGCCAGCAGTCGACAGGGCGGCAATCAGCCCCAGCATTTT
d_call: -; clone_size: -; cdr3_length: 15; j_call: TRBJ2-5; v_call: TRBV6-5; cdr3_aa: CASSYWTHFWKTQYF; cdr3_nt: TGTGCCAGCAGTTACTGGACTCATTTTTGGAAGACCCAGTACTTC
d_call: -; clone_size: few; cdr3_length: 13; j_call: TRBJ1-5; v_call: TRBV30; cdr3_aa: CAFGTNSNQPQHF; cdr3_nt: TGTGCCTTCGGGACAAATAGCAATCAGCCCCAGCATTTT
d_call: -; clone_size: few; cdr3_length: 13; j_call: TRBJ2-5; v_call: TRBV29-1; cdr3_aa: CSAGRDQYAAQYF; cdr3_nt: TGCAGCGCCGGTAGGGACCAATACGCGGCCCAGTACTTC
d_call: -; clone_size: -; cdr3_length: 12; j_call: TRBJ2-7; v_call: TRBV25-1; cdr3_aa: CASSEAHYEQYF; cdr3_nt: TGTGCCAGCAGTGAGGCCCACTACGAGCAGTACTTC
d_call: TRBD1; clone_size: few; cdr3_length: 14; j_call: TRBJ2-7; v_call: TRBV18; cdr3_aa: CASSVTGGPYEQYF; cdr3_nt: TGTGCCAGCTCAGTCACAGGGGGACCCTACGAGCAGTACTTC
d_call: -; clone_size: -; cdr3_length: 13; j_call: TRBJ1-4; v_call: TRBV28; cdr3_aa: CASSLRPREKLFF; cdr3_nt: TGTGCCAGCAGCCTGCGGCCCCGCGAAAAACTGTTTTTT
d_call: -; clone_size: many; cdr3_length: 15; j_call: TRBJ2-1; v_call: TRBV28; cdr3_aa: CASSFWGLTYNEQFF; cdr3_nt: TGTGCCAGCAGTTTTTGGGGCCTAACCTACAATGAGCAGTTCTTC
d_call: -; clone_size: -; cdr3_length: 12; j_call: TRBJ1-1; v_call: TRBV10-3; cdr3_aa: CAISDTGYEAFF; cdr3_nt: TGTGCCATCAGTGATACGGGGTACGAAGCTTTCTTT
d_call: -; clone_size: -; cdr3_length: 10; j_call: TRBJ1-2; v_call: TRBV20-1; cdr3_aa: CSATYYGYTF; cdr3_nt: TGCAGTGCTACATATTATGGCTACACCTTC
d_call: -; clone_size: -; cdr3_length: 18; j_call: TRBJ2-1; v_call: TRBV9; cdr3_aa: CASSVVGGGSGAYNEQFF; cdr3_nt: TGTGCCAGCAGCGTAGTAGGAGGAGGGAGTGGGGCCTACAATGAGCAGTTCTTC
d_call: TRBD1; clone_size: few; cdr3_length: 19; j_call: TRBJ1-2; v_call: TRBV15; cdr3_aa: CATSRDIGTGASGGRGYTF; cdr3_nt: TGTGCCACCAGCAGAGATATTGGGACAGGGGCCTCGGGTGGGCGAGGCTACACCTTC
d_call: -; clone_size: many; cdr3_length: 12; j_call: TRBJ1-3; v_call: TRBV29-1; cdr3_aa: CSAVTDGNTIYF; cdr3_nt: TGCAGCGCTGTGACGGACGGAAACACCATATATTTT
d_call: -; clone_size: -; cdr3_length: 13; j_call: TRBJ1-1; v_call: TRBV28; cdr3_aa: CASTREQGSGAFF; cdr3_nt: TGTGCCAGCACCCGGGAGCAGGGATCTGGTGCTTTCTTT
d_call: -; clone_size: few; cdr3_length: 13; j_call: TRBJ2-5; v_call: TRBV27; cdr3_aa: CASSLSGWETQYF; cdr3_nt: TGTGCCAGCAGTTTATCGGGTTGGGAGACCCAGTACTTC
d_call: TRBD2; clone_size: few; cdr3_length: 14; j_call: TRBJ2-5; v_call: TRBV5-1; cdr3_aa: CASSLSGSDETQYF; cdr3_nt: TGCGCCAGCAGCTTGAGCGGGAGTGATGAGACCCAGTACTTC
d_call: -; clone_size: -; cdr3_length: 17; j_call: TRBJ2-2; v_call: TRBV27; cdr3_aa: CASSFLDPLTILGELFF; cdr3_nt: TGTGCCAGCAGTTTTCTAGACCCCTTAACTATTCTCGGGGAGCTGTTTTTT
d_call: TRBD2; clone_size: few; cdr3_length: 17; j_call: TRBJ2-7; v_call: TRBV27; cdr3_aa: CASSYGKRERPVNEQYF; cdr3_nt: TGTGCCAGCAGTTATGGCAAGCGGGAGAGGCCGGTAAATGAGCAGTACTTC
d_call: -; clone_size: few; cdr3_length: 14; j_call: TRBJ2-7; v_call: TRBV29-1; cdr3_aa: CSVEKGPPVLGQYF; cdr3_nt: TGCAGCGTTGAGAAGGGGCCTCCCGTTCTGGGGCAGTACTTC
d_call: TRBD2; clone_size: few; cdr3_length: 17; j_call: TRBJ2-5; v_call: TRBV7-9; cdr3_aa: CASSLYRLAGEGETQYF; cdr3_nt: TGTGCCAGCAGCTTATACCGACTAGCGGGAGAGGGAGAGACCCAGTACTTC
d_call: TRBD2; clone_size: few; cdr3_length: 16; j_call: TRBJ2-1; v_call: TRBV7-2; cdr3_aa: CASSLGMAGGYIEQFF; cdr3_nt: TGTGCCAGCAGCTTAGGAATGGCGGGGGGTTACATTGAGCAGTTCTTC
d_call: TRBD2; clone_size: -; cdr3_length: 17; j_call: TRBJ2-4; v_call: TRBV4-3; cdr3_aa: CASSQEPGSGTSGIQYF; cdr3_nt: TGCGCCAGCAGCCAAGAACCCGGATCGGGGACTAGCGGGATTCAGTACTTC
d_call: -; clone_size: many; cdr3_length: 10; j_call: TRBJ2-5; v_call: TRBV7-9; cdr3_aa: CASDEETQYF; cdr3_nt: TGTGCCAGTGATGAGGAGACCCAGTACTTC
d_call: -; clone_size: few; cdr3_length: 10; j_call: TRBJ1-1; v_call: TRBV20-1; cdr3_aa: CSARPGRTFF; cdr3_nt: TGCAGTGCTAGACCGGGAAGGACTTTCTTT
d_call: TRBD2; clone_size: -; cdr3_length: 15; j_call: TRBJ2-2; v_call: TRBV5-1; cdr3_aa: CASSSGTSGTGELFF; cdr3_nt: TGCGCCAGCAGCTCCGGGACTAGCGGCACCGGGGAGCTGTTTTTT
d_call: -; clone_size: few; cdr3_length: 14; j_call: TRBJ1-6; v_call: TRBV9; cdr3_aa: CASSADSQNSPLHF; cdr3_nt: TGTGCCAGCAGCGCGGACAGTCAGAATTCACCCCTCCACTTT
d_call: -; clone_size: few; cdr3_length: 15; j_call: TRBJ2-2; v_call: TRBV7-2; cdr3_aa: CASRTNGGFTGELFF; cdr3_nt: TGTGCCAGCAGAACAAATGGGGGATTCACCGGGGAGCTGTTTTTT
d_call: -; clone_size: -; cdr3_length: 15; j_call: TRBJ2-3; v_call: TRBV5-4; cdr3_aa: CASSLDRINTDTQYF; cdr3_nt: TGTGCCAGCAGCTTGGACAGGATAAATACAGATACGCAGTATTTT
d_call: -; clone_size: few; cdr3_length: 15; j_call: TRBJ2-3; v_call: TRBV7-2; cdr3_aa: CASSLAGHFTDTQYF; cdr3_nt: TGTGCCAGCAGCTTAGCCGGGCATTTCACAGATACGCAGTATTTT
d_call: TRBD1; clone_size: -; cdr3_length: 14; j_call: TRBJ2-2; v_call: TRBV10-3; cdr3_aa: CAITGQGNTGELFF; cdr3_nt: TGTGCCATCACGGGACAGGGGAACACCGGGGAGCTGTTTTTT
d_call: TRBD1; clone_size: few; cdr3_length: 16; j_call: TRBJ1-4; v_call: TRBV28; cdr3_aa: CASRERQGPTREKLFF; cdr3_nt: TGTGCCAGCAGGGAGCGACAGGGGCCCACTAGGGAAAAACTGTTTTTT
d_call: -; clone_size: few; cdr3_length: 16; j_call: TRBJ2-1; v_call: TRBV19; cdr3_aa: CASSFLEAGRHNEQFF; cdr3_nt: TGTGCCAGTAGCTTTCTTGAGGCGGGACGGCACAATGAGCAGTTCTTC
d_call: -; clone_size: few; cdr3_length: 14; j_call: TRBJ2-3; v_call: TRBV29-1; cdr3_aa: CSVGVGSSTDTQYF; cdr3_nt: TGCAGCGTTGGAGTGGGCTCTAGCACAGATACGCAGTATTTT
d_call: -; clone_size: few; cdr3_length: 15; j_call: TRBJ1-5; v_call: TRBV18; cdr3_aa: CASSLQGYSNQPQHF; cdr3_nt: TGTGCCAGCTCACTCCAGGGATATAGCAATCAGCCCCAGCATTTT